This T cell receptor beta chain emerged from a study of blood T cell repertoires in COVID-19. Study context: Sites across the United States, Italy and Spain contributed samples from acute and convalescent COVID-19. T cells, B-cell-depleted T cells, or PBMCs supplied cDNA or gDNA.

Authors' data handling: Nucleated cell number was recorded as an estimate derived from reference gene primer amplification. The table came from immunoSEQ multiplex PCR; TCRdb's copy has only in-frame clones and leaves some out. V, J and clone size derive from that table, while D and trimming were established from the DNA sequence. The data contain 27,000 or so clones, around 90% of them singletons. This TCR derives from a woman between 50 and 59 years old with active COVID-19. Sequenced material: peripheral blood.

The CDR3 nucleotides read TGTGCCAGCAGTTTCTCGCAGTGGCAGTTCTTC. Protein: CASSFSQWQFF. The rearrangement joins TRBV28 to TRBJ2-1; no clear D gene. The V gene's germline CDR1 is MDHEN and CDR2 SYDVKM. V gave up 3 bases and J gave up 12 bases, with 9 bases separating them. The CDR3 contains 11 residues.